One and the same sample provided the 11 T cell receptor beta chains below, sequenced in a study of T cell responses to AZD1222 COVID-19 vaccine. The method was immunoSEQ multiplex PCR; TCRdb's version includes in-frame clones alone and lacks a portion of them. The table includes about 180,000 clones, 80% to 95% detected once. The sample in question was peripheral blood, obtained 28 days after the second AZD1222 dose. The source of these receptors is an adult who received the AZD1222 COVID-19 vaccine.

The chain couples TRBV19 to TRBJ1-2; D is possibly TRBD1 (5 bases). CDR1 LNHDA and CDR2 SQIVND come from the germline V gene (reference sequence). Trimming left V 3 bases short and J 2 bases short, with 10 bases between. The CDR3 covers 14 residues. The CDR3 sequence: CASSMDGGNYGYTF. The CDR3 nucleotides read TGTGCCAGTAGTATGGATGGGGGGAACTATGGCTACACCTTC.

The chain employs TRBV30 and TRBJ1-6; 10 positions agree with TRBD1. The V gene's germline CDR1 is GTSNPN and CDR2 SVGIG (reference sequence). Germline trimming cut 2 bases from V and 9 bases from J; bases unmatched to any gene: 7. CDR3 size: 15 residues. The CDR3 DNA is TGTGCCTGGAGTCCTCTGGACAGGGGGGGTTCACCCCTCCACTTT. This sequence encodes CAWSPLDRGGSPLHF.

The gene calls are TRBV7-9 and TRBJ2-3; a weak D match, TRBD1 (5 bases). Trimming took off 2 bases at V and 8 bases at J, with 14 bases between the two ends. From germline, CDR1 is SEHNR and CDR2 FQNEAQ (reference sequence). This CDR3 has 14 residues. In DNA form, the CDR3 reads TGTGCCAGCAGCTTAAGTCAGGGAATCGCTACGCAGTATTTT. Translated, it gives CASSLSQGIATQYF.

The V call is TRBV5-4, the J call TRBJ2-7, with 9 bases lining up with TRBD2. V gave up 2 bases and J gave up 2 bases; unmatched junction bases: 8. In germline, CDR1 is SGHNT, CDR2 YYREEE (reference sequence). CDR3 size: 16 residues. The CDR3 DNA follows: TGTGCCAGCAGCTTAGACGGACTAGCGATCACCTACGAGCAGTACTTC. Protein sequence: CASSLDGLAITYEQYF.

The V and J genes are TRBV11-2 and TRBJ2-5, with unresolved D. Germline V gives CDR1 SGHAT, CDR2 FQNNGV. This CDR3 spans 12 amino acids. Trimming removed 4 bases from V and 5 bases from J, with 8 bases in between. CDR3 in amino acids: CASSYGLETQYF. In nucleotides, the CDR3 is TGTGCCAGCAGCTACGGGTTGGAGACCCAGTACTTC.

This clone was picked up one time. The chain employs TRBV28 and TRBJ1-1, with D perhaps matching TRBD1 (5 bases). CDR3 length: 16 amino acids. V lost 2 bases to trimming and J lost 3 bases, with 16 bases between them. Germline V gives CDR1 MDHEN, CDR2 SYDVKM. The CDR3 DNA is TGTGCCAGCAGTTTACAGTCGGGGGGTGGATACACTGAAGCTTTCTTT. Translated: CASSLQSGGGYTEAFF.

The V gene is TRBV6-6, the J gene TRBJ2-7, with D hard to call. Germline V gene sequence: CDR1 MNHNY, CDR2 SVGAGI (reference sequence). V lost 4 bases and J 1 base, leaving 11 bases between the germline ends. There are 14 residues in the CDR3. CDR3 in DNA: TGTGCCAGCAGTTTTTCGTTTCTATCCTACGAGCAGTACTTC. Translated, it gives CASSFSFLSYEQYF.

J is TRBJ1-1 and V is TRBV19; D is uncertain. This CDR3 comprises 12 residues. CDR1 is LNHDA and CDR2 is SQIVND in the germline V gene (reference sequence). Between the trimmed V and J ends, which lost 4 bases and 7 bases, there was a span of 10 bases. The CDR3 sequence: CASSTPIGEAFF. In nucleotides, the CDR3 is TGTGCCAGTAGTACTCCCATCGGTGAAGCTTTCTTT.

The chain joins TRBV15 to TRBJ1-2, with 8 bases lining up with TRBD1. CDR1 is LNHNV and CDR2 is YYDKDF in the germline V gene (reference sequence). This CDR3 has 15 amino acids. V lost 0 bases and J lost 5; bases outside the gene matches: 5. The CDR3 bases are TGTGCCACCAGCAGAGATCAGGGGGCTGGGTATGGCTACACCTTC. Its protein product is CATSRDQGAGYGYTF.

The J gene is TRBJ2-1, the V gene TRBV9; TRBD2 might be the D (8 bases). Germline V gene data show CDR1 as SGDLS and CDR2 as YYNGEE. The germline V and J ends were trimmed by 2 bases and 4 bases, with 16 bases remaining between them. The CDR3 contains 16 residues. CDR3 protein: CASSVRDSGGYNEQFF. Here the CDR3 DNA reads TGTGCCAGCAGCGTTAGGGACAGCGGGGGTTACAATGAGCAGTTCTTC. The full variable domain, in which reference TRBV9 and TRBJ2-1 provide the parts outside the CDR3, is DSGVTQTPKHLITATGQRVTLRCSPRSGDLSVYWYQQSLDQGLQFLIQYYNGEERAKGNILERFSAQQFPDLHSELNLSSLELGDSALYFCASSVRDSGGYNEQFFGPGTRLTVL.

This rearrangement joins TRBV6-5 to TRBJ1-2, with TRBD1 matching over 7 bases. After removal of 5 bases from V and 4 bases from J, the junction contained 10 bases not matched to a gene. The CDR3 extends over 15 amino acids. CDR1 and CDR2 (germline): MNHEY, SVGAGI. CDR3 DNA sequence: TGTGCCAGCAGTCCCGGACAGGATGTAACCTATGGCTACACCTTC. This translates into CASSPGQDVTYGYTF.